This T cell receptor (beta chain) was found in a study of blood T cell repertoires in COVID-19. This table comes from immunoSEQ multiplex PCR, and its TCRdb copy is limited to in-frame clones, with some not included. The profile shows about 100,000 clones, 91% of them singletons. From germline, CDR1 is SGHRS and CDR2 YFSETQ. V was clipped by 0 bases and J by 10 bases, with 14 bases between them. The CDR3 consists of 15 residues. The material sequenced was peripheral blood. The genes are TRBV5-1 and TRBJ1-6, with a tentative D call TRBD1 (6 bases). The receptor comes from a man aged 50-60 years with active COVID-19. CDR3 residues: CASSLDRVGGSPLHF. CDR3 sequence (DNA): TGCGCCAGCAGCTTGGACAGGGTCGGTGGATCACCCCTCCACTTT.